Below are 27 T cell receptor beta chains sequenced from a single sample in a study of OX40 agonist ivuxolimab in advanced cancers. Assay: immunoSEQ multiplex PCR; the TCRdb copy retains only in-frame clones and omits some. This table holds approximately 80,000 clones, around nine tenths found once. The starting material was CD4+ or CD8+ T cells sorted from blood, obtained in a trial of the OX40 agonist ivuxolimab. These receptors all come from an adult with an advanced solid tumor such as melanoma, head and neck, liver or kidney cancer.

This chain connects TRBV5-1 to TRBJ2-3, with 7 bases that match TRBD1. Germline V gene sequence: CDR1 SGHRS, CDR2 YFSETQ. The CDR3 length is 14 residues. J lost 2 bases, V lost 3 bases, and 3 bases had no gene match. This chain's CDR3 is CASSWGQITDTQYF. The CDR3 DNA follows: TGCGCCAGCAGCTGGGGACAGATCACAGATACGCAGTATTTT.

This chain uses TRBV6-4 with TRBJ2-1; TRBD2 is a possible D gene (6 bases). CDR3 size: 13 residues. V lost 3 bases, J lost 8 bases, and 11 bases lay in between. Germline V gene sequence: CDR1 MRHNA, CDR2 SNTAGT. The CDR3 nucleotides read TGTGCCAGCAGTGAGGAGGGCGGGGATGAGCAGTTCTTC. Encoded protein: CASSEEGGDEQFF.

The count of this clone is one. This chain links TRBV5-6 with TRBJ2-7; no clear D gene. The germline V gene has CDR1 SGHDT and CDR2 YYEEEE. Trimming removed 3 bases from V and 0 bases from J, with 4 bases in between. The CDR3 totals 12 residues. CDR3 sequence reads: CASSSSSYEQYF. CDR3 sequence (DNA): TGTGCCAGCAGCTCGAGCTCCTACGAGCAGTACTTC.

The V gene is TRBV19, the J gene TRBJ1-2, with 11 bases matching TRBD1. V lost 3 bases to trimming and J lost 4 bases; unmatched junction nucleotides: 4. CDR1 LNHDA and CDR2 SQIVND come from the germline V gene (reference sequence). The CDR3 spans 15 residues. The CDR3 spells CASSMDRGRSYGYTF. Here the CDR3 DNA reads TGTGCCAGTAGTATGGACAGGGGGCGATCCTATGGCTACACCTTC.

CDR3 nucleotides: TGTGCCAGCAGCACGTCCGGGACAGAAAACTACGAGCAGTACTTC. Amino acids: CASSTSGTENYEQYF. The chain employs TRBV21-1 and TRBJ2-7; no DNA check was done on the table's D call, TRBD1. TRBV21-1 is designated a pseudogene. CDR3 length: 15 amino acids.

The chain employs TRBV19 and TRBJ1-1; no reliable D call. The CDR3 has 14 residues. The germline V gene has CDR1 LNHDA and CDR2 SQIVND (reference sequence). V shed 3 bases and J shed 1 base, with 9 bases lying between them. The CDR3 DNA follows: TGTGCCAGTAGTATCGGGGTGGAGAACACTGAAGCTTTCTTT. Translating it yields CASSIGVENTEAFF.

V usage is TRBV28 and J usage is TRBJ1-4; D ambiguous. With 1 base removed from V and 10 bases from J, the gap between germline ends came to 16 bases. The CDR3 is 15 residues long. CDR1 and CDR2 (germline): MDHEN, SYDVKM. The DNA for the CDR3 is TGTGCCAGCAGTTTATCGGCGCTTGGGGTGGTAAAACTGTTTTTT. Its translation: CASSLSALGVVKLFF.

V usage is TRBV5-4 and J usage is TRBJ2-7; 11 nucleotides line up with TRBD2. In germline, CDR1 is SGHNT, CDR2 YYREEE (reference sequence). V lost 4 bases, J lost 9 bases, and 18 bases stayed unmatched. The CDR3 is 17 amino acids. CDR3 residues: CASSPGASGRFGAVQYF. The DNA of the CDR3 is TGTGCCAGCAGCCCGGGAGCTAGCGGGAGGTTTGGCGCGGTGCAGTACTTC.

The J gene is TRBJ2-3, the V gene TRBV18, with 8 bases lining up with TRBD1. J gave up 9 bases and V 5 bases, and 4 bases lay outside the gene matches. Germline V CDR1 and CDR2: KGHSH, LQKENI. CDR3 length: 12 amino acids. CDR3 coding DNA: TGTGCCAGCTCAGCCCGACAGGGGACGCAGTATTTT. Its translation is CASSARQGTQYF.

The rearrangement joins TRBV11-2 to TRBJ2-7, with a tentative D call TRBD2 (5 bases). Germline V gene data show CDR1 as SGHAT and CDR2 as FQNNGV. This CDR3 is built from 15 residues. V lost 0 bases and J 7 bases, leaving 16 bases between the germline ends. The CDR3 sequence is CASSLDRGPRREQYF. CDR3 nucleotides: TGTGCCAGCAGCTTAGATCGCGGGCCGCGGCGGGAGCAGTACTTC.

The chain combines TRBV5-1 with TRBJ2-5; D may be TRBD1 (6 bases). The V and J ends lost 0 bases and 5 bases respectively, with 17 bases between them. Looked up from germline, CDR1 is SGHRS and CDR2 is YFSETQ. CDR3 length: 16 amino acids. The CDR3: CASSLGAQGLRETQYF. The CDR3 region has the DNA TGCGCCAGCAGCTTGGGGGCTCAGGGGCTAAGGGAGACCCAGTACTTC.

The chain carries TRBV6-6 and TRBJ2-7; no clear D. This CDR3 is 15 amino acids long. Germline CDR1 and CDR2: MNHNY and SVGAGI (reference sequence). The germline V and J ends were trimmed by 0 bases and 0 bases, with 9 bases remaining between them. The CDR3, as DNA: TGTGCCAGCAGTTACTCGGGCCCACTCTCCTACGAGCAGTACTTC. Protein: CASSYSGPLSYEQYF.

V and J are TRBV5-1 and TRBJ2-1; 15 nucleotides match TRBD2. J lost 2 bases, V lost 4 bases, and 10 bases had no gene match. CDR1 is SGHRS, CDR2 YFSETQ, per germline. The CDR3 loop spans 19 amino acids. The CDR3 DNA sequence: TGCGCCAGCAGCCCGCGGACTAGCGGGAGGGCCGAAACCTACAATGAGCAGTTCTTC. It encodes CASSPRTSGRAETYNEQFF.

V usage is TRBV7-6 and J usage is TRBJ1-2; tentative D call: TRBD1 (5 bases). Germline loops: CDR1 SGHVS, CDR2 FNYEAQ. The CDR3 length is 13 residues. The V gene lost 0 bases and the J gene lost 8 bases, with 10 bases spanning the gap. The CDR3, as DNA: TGTGCCAGCAGCTTAGCAGGGGCAAGAGGCTACACCTTC. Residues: CASSLAGARGYTF.

Here the CDR3 reads CASSQAQGWYNEKLFF. The CDR3 DNA reads as TGCGCCAGCAGCCAAGCACAGGGGTGGTATAATGAAAAACTGTTTTTT. The J gene is TRBJ1-4, the V gene TRBV4-1; 7 bases agree with TRBD1. The V gene end was trimmed by 1 base and the J gene end by 4 bases; junction bases not matched to a gene: 6. This CDR3 region has 16 residues. Germline V lookup: CDR1 MGHRA, CDR2 YSYEKL.

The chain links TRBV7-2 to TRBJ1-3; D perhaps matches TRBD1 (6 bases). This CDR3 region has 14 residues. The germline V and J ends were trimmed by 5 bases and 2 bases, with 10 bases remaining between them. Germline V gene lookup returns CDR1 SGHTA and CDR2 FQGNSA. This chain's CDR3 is CASSRQDAGNTIYF. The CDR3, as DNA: TGTGCCAGCAGCCGACAGGACGCTGGAAACACCATATATTTT.

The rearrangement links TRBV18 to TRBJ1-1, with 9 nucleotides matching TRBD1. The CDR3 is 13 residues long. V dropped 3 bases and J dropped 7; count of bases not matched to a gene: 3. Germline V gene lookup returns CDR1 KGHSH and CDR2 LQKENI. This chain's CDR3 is CASSPTGGIEAFF. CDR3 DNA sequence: TGTGCCAGCTCACCGACAGGGGGGATTGAAGCTTTCTTT.

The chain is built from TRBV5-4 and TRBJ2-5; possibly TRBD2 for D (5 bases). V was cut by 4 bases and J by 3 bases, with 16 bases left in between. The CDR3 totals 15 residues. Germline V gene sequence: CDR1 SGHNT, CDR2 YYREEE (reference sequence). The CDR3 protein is CASSRRTPGKETQYF. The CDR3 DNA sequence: TGTGCCAGCAGCCGACGGACTCCCGGGAAAGAGACCCAGTACTTC.

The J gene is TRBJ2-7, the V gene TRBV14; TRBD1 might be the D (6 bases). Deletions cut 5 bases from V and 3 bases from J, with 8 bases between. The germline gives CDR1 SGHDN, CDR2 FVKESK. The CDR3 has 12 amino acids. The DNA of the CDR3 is TGTGCCAGCAGCGCGACAGGCTACGAGCAGTACTTC. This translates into CASSATGYEQYF.

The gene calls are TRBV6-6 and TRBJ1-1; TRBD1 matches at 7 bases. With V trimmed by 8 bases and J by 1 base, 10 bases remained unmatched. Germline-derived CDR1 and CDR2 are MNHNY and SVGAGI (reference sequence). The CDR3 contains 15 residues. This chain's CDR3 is CASRRQGTQNTEAFF. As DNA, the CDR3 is TGTGCCAGCCGCCGACAGGGCACCCAGAACACTGAAGCTTTCTTT.

CDR3 protein: CASSQGLAGYNEQFF. In DNA, the CDR3 is TGCGCCAGCAGCCAGGGGCTAGCGGGTTACAATGAGCAGTTCTTC. The rearrangement links TRBV10-1 to TRBJ2-1; 8 nucleotides agree with TRBD2. The trim removed 6 bases at V and 4 bases at J, leaving 8 bases unmatched. CDR3 length equals 15 residues. Germline CDR1 and CDR2: WNHNN and SYGVQD (reference sequence).

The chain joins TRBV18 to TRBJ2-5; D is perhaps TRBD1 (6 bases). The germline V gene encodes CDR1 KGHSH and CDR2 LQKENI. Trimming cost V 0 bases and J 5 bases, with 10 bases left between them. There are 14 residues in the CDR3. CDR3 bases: TGTGCCAGCTCACCACCAGGGGGAATTGAGACCCAGTACTTC. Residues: CASSPPGGIETQYF.

In DNA, the CDR3 is TGTGCCAGCAGTGACTGGGGAGCGGGAGGGCGCAATGAGCAGTTCTTC. It encodes CASSDWGAGGRNEQFF. The rearrangement links TRBV6-4 to TRBJ2-1; 10 bases line up with TRBD2. J lost 6 bases, V lost 1 base, and 6 bases had no gene match. This CDR3 is built from 16 residues. Germline V gives CDR1 MRHNA, CDR2 SNTAGT.

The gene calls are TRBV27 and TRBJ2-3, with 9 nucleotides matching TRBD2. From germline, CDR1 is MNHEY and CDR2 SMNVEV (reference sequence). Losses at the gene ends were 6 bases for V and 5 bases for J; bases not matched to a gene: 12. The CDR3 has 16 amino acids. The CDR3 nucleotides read TGTGCCAGCAGGGCCCTTAGGGCGGGAGGGAGAGATACGCAGTATTTT. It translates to CASRALRAGGRDTQYF.

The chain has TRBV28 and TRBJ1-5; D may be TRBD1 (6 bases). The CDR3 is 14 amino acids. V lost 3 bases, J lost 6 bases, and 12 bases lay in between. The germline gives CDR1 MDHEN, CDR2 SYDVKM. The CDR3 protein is CASSFVLGAQPQHF. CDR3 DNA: TGTGCCAGCAGTTTCGTTCTGGGGGCTCAGCCCCAGCATTTT.

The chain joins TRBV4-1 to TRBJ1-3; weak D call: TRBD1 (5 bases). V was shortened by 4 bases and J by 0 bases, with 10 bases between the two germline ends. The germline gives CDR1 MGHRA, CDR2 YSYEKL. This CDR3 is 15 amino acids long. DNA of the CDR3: TGCGCCAGCAGCCCGGGACGTAACTCTGGAAACACCATATATTTT. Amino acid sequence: CASSPGRNSGNTIYF.

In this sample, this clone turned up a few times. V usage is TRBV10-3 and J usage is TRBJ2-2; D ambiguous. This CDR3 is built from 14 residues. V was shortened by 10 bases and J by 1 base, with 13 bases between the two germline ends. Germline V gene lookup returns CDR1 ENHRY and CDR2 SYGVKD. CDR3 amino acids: CASRAAENTGELFF. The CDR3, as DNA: TGTGCCAGCCGCGCCGCAGAGAACACCGGGGAGCTGTTTTTT.